This T cell receptor beta chain appears in the sequencing data of a study of T cells in women clearing cervical HPV infection. Whole-study results and caveats: CIN3+ cases had significantly higher TCR richness than controls; evenness did not differ.

Germline lookup yields CDR1 SGHTA and CDR2 FQGNSA. CDR3 length: 14 amino acids. The V gene lost 5 bases and the J gene lost 8 bases, with 13 bases spanning the gap. Prevalent HPV16 infections were excluded; only incident single HPV16 infections included. Dot-blot hybridization genotyped cervical HPV amplified with MY09/MY11 PCR. A remark on this clone: Its antigen is currently unknown. The DNA ends 3 residues before the CDR3 does, and the rest of the CDR3 is filled in from the germline J gene.

Assay used: immunoSEQ multiplex PCR; TCRdb lists only in-frame clones, some missing. The sample data list around 39,000 clones. The receptor comes from a woman aged 18-69 years with a cervical HPV16 infection that either progressed to CIN3+ or cleared (not recorded which). V and J are TRBV7-2 and TRBJ1-6; D is uncertain. The sequenced material came from blood buffy coat. The CDR3 reads CASSDAGGYSPLHF. The DNA read from the CDR3 is TGTGCCAGCAGCGACGCCGGCGGCTATTCACCC.